This T cell receptor (beta chain) was recovered during a study of T cell changes during pregnancy in multiple sclerosis. The repertoire was sequenced with immunoSEQ multiplex PCR; TCRdb's copy has only in-frame clones and lacks some. The sample carries more than 60,000 clones, 91% recorded once. The CDR3 length is 14 residues. The V segment lost 6 bases and the J segment 9 bases; nucleotides outside the gene matches: 11. Germline V lookup: CDR1 MNHEY, CDR2 SVGAGI. The source is a female donor with multiple sclerosis, enrolled in a pregnancy study. The input for sequencing was peripheral blood, taken before pregnancy. This chain joins TRBV6-5 and TRBJ1-2, with 9 bases that match TRBD1. The CDR3 coding sequence is TGTGCCAGCAGGGGGGACAGGGCAAGAAATAGCTACACCTTC. This gives the protein CASRGDRARNSYTF.